One and the same sample provided the 17 T cell receptor beta chains below, sequenced in a study of T cell responses to AZD1222 COVID-19 vaccine. The assay was immunoSEQ multiplex PCR, and TCRdb's table has in-frame clones only and misses some. In the table there are about 150,000 clones, 85% to 95% of which are singletons. The sequencing here drew on peripheral blood, taken on day 0 of AZD1222 vaccination. All receptors come from an adult in good health.

Only a few counts were recorded for this clone. The V call is TRBV3-1 (or the pseudogene TRBV3-2), the J call TRBJ2-1; 10 positions match TRBD2. This CDR3 comprises 16 residues. CDR1 LGHDT and CDR2 YNNKEL come from the germline V gene (reference sequence). V was pared by 1 base and J by 4 bases, with 4 bases of the junction left unmatched. The CDR3 sequence is CASSQGTSGFYNEQFF. CDR3 DNA sequence: TGTGCCAGCAGCCAAGGGACTAGCGGTTTTTACAATGAGCAGTTCTTC.

The chain carries TRBV24-1 and TRBJ1-6; D is ambiguous. Germline V lookup: CDR1 KGHDR, CDR2 SFDVKD. The length of the CDR3 is 16 residues. Trimming left V 5 bases short and J 2 bases short, with 12 bases between. CDR3 protein: CATSARQGPYNSPLHF. In DNA form, the CDR3 reads TGTGCCACCAGTGCCCGACAAGGCCCCTATAATTCACCCCTCCACTTT.

The chain carries TRBV19 and TRBJ2-7, with 8 bases that match TRBD2. The CDR3 consists of 15 residues. Germline trimming cut 5 bases from V and 0 bases from J; bases unmatched to any gene: 6. From germline, CDR1 is LNHDA and CDR2 SQIVND (reference sequence). CDR3 sequence reads: CASSRLAGYSYEQYF. The CDR3 region has the DNA TGTGCCAGTAGTCGGCTAGCGGGTTACTCCTACGAGCAGTACTTC.

A single count supports this clone. The chain carries TRBV4-1 and TRBJ2-3; 9 bases line up with TRBD2. The CDR3 totals 15 residues. The junction had 3 bases not matched to a gene; V was cut back by 5 bases and J by 0 bases. CDR1 and CDR2 (germline): MGHRA, YSYEKL. The CDR3 coding sequence is TGCGCCAGCAGCGCGACTAGCGGAAGCACAGATACGCAGTATTTT. Protein product: CASSATSGSTDTQYF.

V and J are TRBV19 and TRBJ1-5; D not certain. CDR1 is LNHDA and CDR2 is SQIVND in the germline V gene (reference sequence). This CDR3 spans 15 amino acids. Trimming left V 1 base short and J 0 bases short, with 7 bases between. The CDR3 DNA reads as TGTGCCAGTAGTATAGTAGGATATAGCAATCAGCCCCAGCATTTT. Translated, it gives CASSIVGYSNQPQHF.

This chain joins TRBV5-4 and TRBJ2-7, with D maybe TRBD2 (6 bases). This CDR3 contains 15 residues. V lost 3 bases to trimming and J lost 5 bases, with 18 bases between them. Germline CDR1 reads SGHNT; CDR2 reads YYREEE (reference sequence). The CDR3 nucleotides read TGTGCCAGCAGCTACCCCGGCGGGGATAAGGACGAGCAGTACTTC. Translating gives CASSYPGGDKDEQYF.

This chain joins TRBV6-5 and TRBJ1-5; 7 bases are a match to TRBD1. The CDR3 is 15 amino acids. Trimming cost V 6 bases and J 6 bases; bases outside gene matches: 11. Germline CDR1 and CDR2: MNHEY and SVGAGI. This chain's CDR3 is CASSPDRVRAQPQHF. Written as DNA, the CDR3 is TGTGCCAGCAGCCCCGACAGGGTAAGGGCTCAGCCCCAGCATTTT.

In this sample, this clone turned up once. This chain uses TRBV19 with TRBJ2-1, with D perhaps being TRBD1 or TRBD2 (6 bases each). The V end lost 5 bases, the J end lost 10 bases, and 24 bases lay between the germline ends. This CDR3 has 16 amino acids. Germline values: CDR1 LNHDA, CDR2 SQIVND (reference sequence). For the CDR3, the DNA is TGTGCCAGTAGTCCCCTGGGACGGTCCAGGGGAGGCGAGCAGTTCTTC. Its protein product is CASSPLGRSRGGEQFF.

This rearrangement joins TRBV19 to TRBJ1-1, with 8 nucleotides matching TRBD1. V was clipped by 10 bases and J by 4 bases; unmatched bases: 14. The CDR3 has 15 residues. Germline V lookup: CDR1 LNHDA, CDR2 SQIVND (reference sequence). CDR3 bases: TGTGCCACTGCCCCGGACAGGGAATCAGGCACTGAAGCTTTCTTT. As protein: CATAPDRESGTEAFF.

The gene calls are TRBV6-5 and TRBJ1-6, with D tentatively TRBD1 (6 bases). Trimming removed 10 bases from V and 6 bases from J, with 19 bases in between. Germline CDR1 reads MNHEY; CDR2 reads SVGAGI. This CDR3 has 15 residues. The CDR3 region is CAITMGHFVNSPLHF. The CDR3 DNA sequence: TGTGCCATCACCATGGGACACTTTGTTAATTCACCCCTCCACTTT.

This sequence joins TRBV29-1 and TRBJ1-4; D gene unclear. V was clipped by 8 bases and J by 6 bases, with 16 bases between them. CDR1 and CDR2 from the germline V gene are SQVTM and ANQGSEA. The CDR3 is 13 residues long. Here the CDR3 DNA reads TGCAGCATTCTACACTCGGCGGATGAAAAACTGTTTTTT. Translation: CSILHSADEKLFF.

This sequence joins TRBV19 and TRBJ2-2; 12 bases are shared with TRBD2. CDR3 length equals 18 residues. V lost 7 bases and J lost 3; bases outside the gene matches: 12. Per germline, CDR1 LNHDA and CDR2 SQIVND (reference sequence). In DNA form, the CDR3 reads TGTGCCAGTACTGCTAGCGGGAGGGCCTTCGTCGACACCGGGGAGCTGTTTTTT. It encodes CASTASGRAFVDTGELFF.

This chain links TRBV25-1 with TRBJ2-7; 8 nucleotides align to TRBD1. J was trimmed by 3 bases and V by 6 bases; bases with no gene match: 10. CDR1 is MGHDK, CDR2 SYGVNS, per germline. The CDR3 loop spans 15 amino acids. CDR3 nucleotide sequence: TGTGCCAGCAGAAAACAGGGACAGGAGGTCTACGAGCAGTACTTC. It yields the protein CASRKQGQEVYEQYF.

This clone was detected only a few times. CDR3 sequence reads: CASSQVGVNTEAFF. DNA of the CDR3: TGTGCCAGCAGCCAAGTCGGGGTAAACACTGAAGCTTTCTTT. The J gene is TRBJ1-1, the V gene TRBV4-2, with no clear D. The CDR3 loop spans 14 amino acids. V was shortened by 1 base and J by 2 bases, with 8 bases between the two germline ends. Per germline, CDR1 LGHNA and CDR2 YNFKEQ.

The gene calls are TRBV5-1 and TRBJ2-1; D perhaps matches TRBD1 (5 bases). The CDR3 length is 14 residues. The V gene lost 4 bases and the J gene lost 6 bases, with 14 bases spanning the gap. The germline gives CDR1 SGHRS, CDR2 YFSETQ. In DNA, the CDR3 is TGCGCCAGCAGCGCCGAGCAGGGCCCCAATGAGCAGTTCTTC. This encodes CASSAEQGPNEQFF. The full variable domain, in which reference TRBV5-1 and TRBJ2-1 provide the parts outside the CDR3, is KAGVTQTPRYLIKTRGQQVTLSCSPISGHRSVSWYQQTPGQGLQFLFEYFSETQRNKGNFPGRFSGRQFSNSRSEMNVSTLELGDSALYLCASSAEQGPNEQFFGPGTRLTVL.

The chain is built from TRBV27 and TRBJ2-3; 9 bases align to TRBD2. The CDR3 has 15 amino acids. J was trimmed by 5 bases and V by 4 bases; bases with no gene match: 7. Germline-derived CDR1 and CDR2 are MNHEY and SMNVEV (reference sequence). The CDR3 DNA reads TGTGCCAGCAGTTCCCTGACTAGCGGAGTAGATACGCAGTATTTT. It yields the protein CASSSLTSGVDTQYF.

The V gene is TRBV19, the J gene TRBJ1-2; 9 bases fit TRBD1. The CDR3 is 15 residues long. Trimming cost V 6 bases and J 5 bases; bases outside gene matches: 10. Germline V gives CDR1 LNHDA, CDR2 SQIVND (reference sequence). The CDR3 DNA is TGTGCCAGTAGACTCGGGACCGGGACAGGGTATGGCTACACCTTC. Its protein is CASRLGTGTGYGYTF.